Detailed here is one T cell receptor (beta chain). The data belong to a study of T cells in Graves' hyperthyroidism and ophthalmopathy. The TCR beta CDR3 regions underwent amplification using RNA transcripts as the source. HTBI primers drove first-round RT-PCR of the TCR CDR3. TCRdb itself ran the multiplex PCR reads through MiXCR, one entry per CDR3 protein. Among about half a million distinct CDR3 sequences listed, just under 20% were seen once. The CDR3 consists of 14 residues. The V gene's germline CDR1 is LNHDA and CDR2 SQIVND (reference sequence). V lost 6 bases to trimming and J lost 1 base, with 13 bases between them.

The chain joins TRBV19 to TRBJ2-7, with D unclear. The clonotype comes from a man between 40 and 49 years old with Graves' ophthalmopathy. What was sequenced was blood. The CDR3 DNA reads as TGTGCCAGTAGGACGAATCATGGATCCTACGAGCAGTACTTC. This gives the protein CASRTNHGSYEQYF. The full variable domain, its missing parts supplied by reference TRBV19 and TRBJ2-7, is DGGITQSPKYLFRKEGQNVTLSCEQNLNHDAMYWYRQDPGQGLRLIYYSQIVNDFQKGDIAEGYSVSREKKESFPLTVTSAQKNPTAFYLCASRTNHGSYEQYFGPGTRLTVT.